This T cell receptor (beta chain) derives from a study of CD8 T cells in Susac syndrome. Sequencing of TCR beta covered CD8+ and CD4+ T cells obtained from blood. In contrast to the negatively isolated CD8+ and CD4+ T cells, TEMRA cells were FACS-enriched. Study-level findings and limits: The study recognized that its TCR sequencing and HLA analysis covered a relatively small number of individuals.

With random hexamers, 0.5 to 1 ug RNA was reverse transcribed. Amplification of TCR beta CDR3 used immunoSEQ multiplex PCR across 54 Vbeta and 13 Jbeta. MiXCR, applied by TCRdb to the immunoSEQ multiplex PCR reads, yields one record per CDR3 protein. Of roughly 200,000 distinct CDR3 sequences listed, approximately 96% were seen once; the top ten hold roughly 0.095%. A note on this clonotype: Its target is not known.

This receptor was identified in a human donor with multiple sclerosis. Sequenced sample: CD4+ T cells from PBMCs.

In nucleotides, the CDR3 is TGTGCCTGGAGTAGGACAGGGACGGACTATGGCTACACCTTC. It codes for CAWSRTGTDYGYTF. This chain connects TRBV30 to TRBJ1-2; 8 nucleotides align to TRBD1. Losses at the gene ends were 2 bases for V and 3 bases for J; bases not matched to a gene: 5. The CDR3 consists of 14 residues. CDR1 and CDR2 from the germline V gene are GTSNPN and SVGIG (reference sequence).